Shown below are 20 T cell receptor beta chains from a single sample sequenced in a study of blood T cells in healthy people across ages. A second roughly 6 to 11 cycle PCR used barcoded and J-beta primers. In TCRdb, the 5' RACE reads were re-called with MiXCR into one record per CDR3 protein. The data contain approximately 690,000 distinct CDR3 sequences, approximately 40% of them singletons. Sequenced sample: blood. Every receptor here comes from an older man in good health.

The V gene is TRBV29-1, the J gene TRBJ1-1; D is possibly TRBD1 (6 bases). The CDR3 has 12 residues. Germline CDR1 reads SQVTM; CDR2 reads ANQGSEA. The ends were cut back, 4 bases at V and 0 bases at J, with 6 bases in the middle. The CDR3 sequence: CSVGTVNTEAFF. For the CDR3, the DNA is TGCAGCGTTGGGACAGTGAACACTGAAGCTTTCTTT.

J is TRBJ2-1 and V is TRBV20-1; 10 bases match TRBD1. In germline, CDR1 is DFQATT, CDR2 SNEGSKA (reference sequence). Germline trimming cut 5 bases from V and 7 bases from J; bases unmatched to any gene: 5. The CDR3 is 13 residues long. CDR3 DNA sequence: TGCAGTGCTCTACGGACAGGGGGGAATGAGCAGTTCTTC. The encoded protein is CSALRTGGNEQFF.

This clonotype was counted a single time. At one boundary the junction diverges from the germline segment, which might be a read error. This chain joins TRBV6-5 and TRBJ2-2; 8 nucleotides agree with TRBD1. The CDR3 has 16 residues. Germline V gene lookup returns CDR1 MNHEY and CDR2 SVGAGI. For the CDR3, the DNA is TGTACCAGCACTAAACGACAGGGGTCGAACACCGGGGAGCTGTTTTTT. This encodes CTSTKRQGSNTGELFF.

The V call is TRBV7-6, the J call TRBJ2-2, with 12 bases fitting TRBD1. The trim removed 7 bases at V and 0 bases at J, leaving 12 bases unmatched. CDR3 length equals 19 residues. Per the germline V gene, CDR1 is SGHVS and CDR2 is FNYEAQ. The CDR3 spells CASTKRGTGGASNTGELFF. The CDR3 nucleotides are TGTGCCAGCACCAAGAGGGGGACAGGGGGCGCCTCGAACACCGGGGAGCTGTTTTTT. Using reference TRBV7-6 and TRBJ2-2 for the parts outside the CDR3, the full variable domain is GAGVSQSPRYKVTKRGQDVALRCDPISGHVSLYWYRQALGQGPEFLTYFNYEAQQDKSGLPNDRFSAERPEGSISTLTIQRTEQRDSAMYRCASTKRGTGGASNTGELFFGEGSRLTVL.

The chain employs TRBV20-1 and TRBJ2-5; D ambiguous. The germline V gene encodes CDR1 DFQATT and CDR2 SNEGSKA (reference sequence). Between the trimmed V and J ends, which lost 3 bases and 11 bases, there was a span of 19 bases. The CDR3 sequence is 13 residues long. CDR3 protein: CSASVRPEDEQYF. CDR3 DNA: TGCAGTGCTAGTGTTAGACCCGAGGATGAGCAGTACTTC.

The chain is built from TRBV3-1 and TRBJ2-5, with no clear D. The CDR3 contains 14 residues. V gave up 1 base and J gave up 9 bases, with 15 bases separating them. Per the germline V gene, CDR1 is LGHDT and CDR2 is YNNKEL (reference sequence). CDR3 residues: CASSQVNKVEAQYF. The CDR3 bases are TGTGCCAGCAGCCAAGTTAACAAGGTTGAGGCCCAGTACTTC.

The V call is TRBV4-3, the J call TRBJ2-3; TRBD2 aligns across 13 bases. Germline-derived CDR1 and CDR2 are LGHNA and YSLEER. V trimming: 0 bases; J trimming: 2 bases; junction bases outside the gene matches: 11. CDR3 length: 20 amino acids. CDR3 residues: CASSQDVGLAGAFNTDTQYF. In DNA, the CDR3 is TGCGCCAGCAGCCAAGATGTTGGACTAGCGGGGGCATTTAACACAGATACGCAGTATTTT.

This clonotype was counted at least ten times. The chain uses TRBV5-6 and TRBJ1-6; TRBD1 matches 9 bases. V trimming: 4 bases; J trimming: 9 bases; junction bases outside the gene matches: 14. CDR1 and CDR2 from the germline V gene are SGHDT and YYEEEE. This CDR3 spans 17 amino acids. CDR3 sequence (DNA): TGTGCCAGCAGCCTGTTTGAGGGACAGGGATTGGGTTCACCCCTCCACTTT. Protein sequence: CASSLFEGQGLGSPLHF. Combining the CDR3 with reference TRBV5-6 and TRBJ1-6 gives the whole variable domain DAGVTQSPTHLIKTRGQQVTLRCSPKSGHDTVSWYQQALGQGPQFIFQYYEEEERQRGNFPDRFSGHQFPNYSSELNVNALLLGDSALYLCASSLFEGQGLGSPLHFGNGTRLTVT.

The CDR3 region is CASSYSVWEASNTGELFF. The CDR3 region has the DNA TGTGCCAGCAGTTACTCGGTCTGGGAAGCTTCGAACACCGGGGAGCTGTTTTTT. The J gene is TRBJ2-2, the V gene TRBV6-5; D gene unclear. Trimming shortened V by 0 bases and J by 0 bases, and 14 bases separated the two germline ends. The CDR3 loop spans 18 amino acids. Per the germline V gene, CDR1 is MNHEY and CDR2 is SVGAGI.

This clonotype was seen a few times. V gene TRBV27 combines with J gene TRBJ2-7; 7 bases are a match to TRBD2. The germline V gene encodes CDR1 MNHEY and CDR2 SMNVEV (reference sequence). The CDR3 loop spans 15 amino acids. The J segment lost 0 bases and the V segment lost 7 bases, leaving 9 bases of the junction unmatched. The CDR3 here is CASTLHGGGSYEQYF. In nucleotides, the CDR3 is TGTGCCAGCACACTCCACGGCGGGGGCTCCTACGAGCAGTACTTC.

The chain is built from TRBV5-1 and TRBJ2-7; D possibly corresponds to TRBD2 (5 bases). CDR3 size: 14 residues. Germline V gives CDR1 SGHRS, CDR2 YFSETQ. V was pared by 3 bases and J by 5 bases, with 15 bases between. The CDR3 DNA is TGCGCCAGCAGCTCCTCAACCGGACTCGACGAGCAGTACTTC. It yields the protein CASSSSTGLDEQYF.

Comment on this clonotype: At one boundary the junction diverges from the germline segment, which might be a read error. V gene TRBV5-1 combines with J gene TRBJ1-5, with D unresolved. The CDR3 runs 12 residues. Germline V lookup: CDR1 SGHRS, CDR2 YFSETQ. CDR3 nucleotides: TGTGCCAGCAGCTTATCGGGTCAGCCCCAGCATTTT. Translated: CASSLSGQPQHF.

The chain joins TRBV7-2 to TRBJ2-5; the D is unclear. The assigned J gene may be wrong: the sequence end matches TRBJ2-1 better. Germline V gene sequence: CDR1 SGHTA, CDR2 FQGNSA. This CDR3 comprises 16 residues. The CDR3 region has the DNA TGTGCCAGCAGCACCCGTCGGGCAGGCCTCCAAGAGACCCAGTTCTTC. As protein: CASSTRRAGLQETQFF.

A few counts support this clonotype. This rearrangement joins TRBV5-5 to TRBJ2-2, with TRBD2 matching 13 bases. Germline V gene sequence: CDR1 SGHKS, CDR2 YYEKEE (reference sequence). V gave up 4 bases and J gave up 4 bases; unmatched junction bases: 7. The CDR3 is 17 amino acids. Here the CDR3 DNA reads TGTGCCAGCAGCGGTATCCGACTAGCGGGGGGCACCGGGGAGCTGTTTTTT. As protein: CASSGIRLAGGTGELFF.

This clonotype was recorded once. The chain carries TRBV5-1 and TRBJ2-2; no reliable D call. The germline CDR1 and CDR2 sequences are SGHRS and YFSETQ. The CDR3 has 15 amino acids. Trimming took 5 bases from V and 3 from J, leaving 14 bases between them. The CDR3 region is CASSGPGADTGELFF. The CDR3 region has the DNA TGCGCCAGCAGTGGACCAGGCGCCGACACCGGGGAGCTGTTTTTT.

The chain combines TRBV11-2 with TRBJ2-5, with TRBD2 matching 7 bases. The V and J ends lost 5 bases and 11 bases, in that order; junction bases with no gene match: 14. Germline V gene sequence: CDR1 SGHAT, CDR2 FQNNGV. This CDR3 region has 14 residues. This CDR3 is CASSLRLANNEQYF. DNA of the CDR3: TGTGCCAGCAGCCTCCGACTAGCCAACAATGAGCAGTACTTC.

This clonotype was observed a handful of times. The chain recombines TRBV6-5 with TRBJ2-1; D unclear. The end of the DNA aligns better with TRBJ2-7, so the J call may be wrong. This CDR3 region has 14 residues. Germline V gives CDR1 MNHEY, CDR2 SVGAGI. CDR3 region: CASSYRVSYNEQYF. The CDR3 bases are TGTGCCAGCAGTTACAGGGTTTCCTACAATGAGCAGTACTTC.

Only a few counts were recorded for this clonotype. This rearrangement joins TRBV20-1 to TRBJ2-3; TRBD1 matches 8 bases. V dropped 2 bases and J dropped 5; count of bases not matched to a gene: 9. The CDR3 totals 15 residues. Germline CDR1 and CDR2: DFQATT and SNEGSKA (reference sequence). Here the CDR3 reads CSARRTGRKGDTQYF. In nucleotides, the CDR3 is TGCAGTGCTAGAAGGACAGGGAGAAAAGGAGATACGCAGTATTTT.

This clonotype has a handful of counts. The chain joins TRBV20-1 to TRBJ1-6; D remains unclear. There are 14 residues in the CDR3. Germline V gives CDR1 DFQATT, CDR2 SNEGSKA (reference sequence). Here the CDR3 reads CSPMASSYNSPLHF. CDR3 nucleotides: TGCAGCCCCATGGCAAGCTCCTATAATTCACCCCTCCACTTT.

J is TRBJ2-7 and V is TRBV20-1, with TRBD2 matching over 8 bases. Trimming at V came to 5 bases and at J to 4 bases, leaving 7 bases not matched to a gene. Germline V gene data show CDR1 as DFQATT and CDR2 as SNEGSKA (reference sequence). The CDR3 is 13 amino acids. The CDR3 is CSAPHGGRYEQYF. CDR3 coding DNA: TGCAGTGCTCCCCATGGCGGGAGGTACGAGCAGTACTTC.